A selection of T cell receptor beta chains follows, all from one sample in a study of blood T cell repertoires in COVID-19. The protocol was immunoSEQ multiplex PCR, while the TCRdb copy is restricted to in-frame clones and leaves out a portion. The table lists 250,000 to 350,000 clones, roughly 90% of them singletons. Sequencing was performed on PBMCs or T cells enriched from blood (not recorded which). Source of these receptors: a woman in her twenties or thirties who had recovered from COVID-19. CDR3s include the opening cysteine and the closing phenylalanine or tryptophan. Fields, in order: V gene, J gene, clone size, D gene, CDR3 protein, CDR3 DNA. The D gene is left open where the match is weak. Clone size, where shown, is once, few, many, or a class for clones that have expanded.

V gene: TRBV6-5; J gene: TRBJ1-6; clone size: once; D gene: NA; CDR3 protein: CASTLGQGSPLHF; CDR3 DNA: TGTGCCAGCACCTTAGGGCAGGGTTCACCCCTCCACTTT
V gene: TRBV10-3; J gene: TRBJ2-5; clone size: NA; D gene: NA; CDR3 protein: CAISTGQETQYF; CDR3 DNA: TGTGCCATCTCCACAGGCCAAGAGACCCAGTACTTC
V gene: TRBV18; J gene: TRBJ1-1; clone size: NA; D gene: NA; CDR3 protein: CASSPSEQGSTEAFF; CDR3 DNA: TGTGCCAGCTCACCATCCGAACAGGGTTCCACTGAAGCTTTCTTT
V gene: TRBV7-9; J gene: TRBJ2-3; clone size: NA; D gene: TRBD2; CDR3 protein: CASSLALSGRADTQYF; CDR3 DNA: TGTGCCAGCAGCTTAGCGCTTAGCGGGAGGGCGGATACGCAGTATTTT
V gene: TRBV5-1; J gene: TRBJ2-7; clone size: NA; D gene: NA; CDR3 protein: CASSFQGTYEQYF; CDR3 DNA: TGCGCCAGCAGCTTTCAGGGAACCTACGAGCAGTACTTC
V gene: TRBV27; J gene: TRBJ2-5; clone size: NA; D gene: TRBD1; CDR3 protein: CASSGAGTGEETQYF; CDR3 DNA: TGTGCCAGCAGTGGTGCCGGGACAGGGGAAGAGACCCAGTACTTC
V gene: TRBV7-2; J gene: TRBJ2-5; clone size: NA; D gene: NA; CDR3 protein: CASSLTTGTYQETQYF; CDR3 DNA: TGTGCCAGCAGCTTAACAACGGGAACGTACCAAGAGACCCAGTACTTC
V gene: TRBV3-1/TRBV3-2; J gene: TRBJ2-7; clone size: NA; D gene: NA; CDR3 protein: CASSRTASYEQYF; CDR3 DNA: TGTGCCAGCAGCCGGACAGCCTCCTACGAGCAGTACTTC
V gene: TRBV20-1; J gene: TRBJ1-2; clone size: NA; D gene: NA; CDR3 protein: CSATHRGGYTF; CDR3 DNA: TGCAGTGCTACACATAGGGGGGGCTACACCTTC
V gene: TRBV5-1; J gene: TRBJ2-7; clone size: NA; D gene: NA; CDR3 protein: CASSSLDTVRPYEQYF; CDR3 DNA: TGCGCCAGCAGCTCGCTGGACACGGTACGGCCTTACGAGCAGTACTTC
V gene: TRBV4-2; J gene: TRBJ1-4; clone size: NA; D gene: TRBD1; CDR3 protein: CASSQDRDRVNEKLFF; CDR3 DNA: TGTGCCAGCAGCCAAGACCGGGACAGGGTTAATGAAAAACTGTTTTTT
V gene: TRBV11-2; J gene: TRBJ1-4; clone size: NA; D gene: NA; CDR3 protein: CASSLRLSEKLFF; CDR3 DNA: TGTGCCAGCAGCTTGAGGTTATCTGAAAAACTGTTTTTT
V gene: TRBV18; J gene: TRBJ2-7; clone size: once; D gene: NA; CDR3 protein: CASSPTRPSYEQYF; CDR3 DNA: TGTGCCAGCTCACCGACTAGGCCCTCCTACGAGCAGTACTTC
V gene: TRBV18; J gene: TRBJ2-7; clone size: NA; D gene: TRBD1; CDR3 protein: CASSPLGTGAEQYF; CDR3 DNA: TGTGCCAGCTCACCCCTGGGAACAGGGGCCGAGCAGTACTTC
V gene: TRBV18; J gene: TRBJ2-2; clone size: NA; D gene: NA; CDR3 protein: CASSPRLSLAFGFTGELFF; CDR3 DNA: TGTGCCAGCTCACCACGCCTGTCACTTGCTTTCGGGTTCACCGGGGAGCTGTTTTTT
V gene: TRBV5-1; J gene: TRBJ1-5; clone size: NA; D gene: TRBD1; CDR3 protein: CASSPGTGNDQPQHF; CDR3 DNA: TGCGCCAGCAGCCCCGGGACAGGGAACGATCAGCCCCAGCATTTT
V gene: TRBV27; J gene: TRBJ1-2; clone size: once; D gene: TRBD1; CDR3 protein: CASSPRQTGLPYGYTF; CDR3 DNA: TGTGCCAGCAGTCCAAGGCAGACAGGGCTACCCTATGGCTACACCTTC
V gene: TRBV5-4; J gene: TRBJ1-2; clone size: NA; D gene: TRBD1; CDR3 protein: CASNPGQGDYGYTF; CDR3 DNA: TGTGCCAGCAACCCTGGACAGGGGGACTATGGCTACACCTTC
V gene: TRBV7-8; J gene: TRBJ2-7; clone size: NA; D gene: TRBD2; CDR3 protein: CASSGGVTSYEQYF; CDR3 DNA: TGTGCCAGCTCCGGGGGGGTCACGAGCTACGAGCAGTACTTC
V gene: TRBV29-1; J gene: TRBJ2-1; clone size: NA; D gene: TRBD2; CDR3 protein: CSVLGLALYNEQFF; CDR3 DNA: TGCAGCGTGCTTGGACTAGCGCTTTACAATGAGCAGTTCTTC
V gene: TRBV4-1; J gene: TRBJ2-7; clone size: once; D gene: TRBD1; CDR3 protein: CASSQTTGGSYEQYF; CDR3 DNA: TGCGCCAGCAGCCAAACGACAGGGGGATCCTACGAGCAGTACTTC
V gene: TRBV5-1; J gene: TRBJ2-1; clone size: NA; D gene: NA; CDR3 protein: CASSSTEVNEQFF; CDR3 DNA: TGCGCCAGCAGCTCGACAGAAGTCAATGAGCAGTTCTTC
V gene: TRBV28; J gene: TRBJ1-6; clone size: NA; D gene: NA; CDR3 protein: CASSLAQGRSPLHF; CDR3 DNA: TGTGCCAGCAGTTTAGCACAGGGTCGGTCACCCCTCCACTTT
V gene: TRBV10-3; J gene: TRBJ2-5; clone size: NA; D gene: TRBD2; CDR3 protein: CATTRRGRLAGAFQETQYF; CDR3 DNA: TGTGCCACCACACGACGGGGAAGACTAGCGGGGGCCTTCCAAGAGACCCAGTACTTC
V gene: TRBV6-5; J gene: TRBJ1-3; clone size: NA; D gene: NA; CDR3 protein: CASSRSGNTIYF; CDR3 DNA: TGTGCCAGCAGCCGGTCAGGAAACACCATATATTTT
V gene: TRBV27; J gene: TRBJ2-7; clone size: NA; D gene: NA; CDR3 protein: CASSPGSVYEQYF; CDR3 DNA: TGTGCCAGCAGTCCAGGTAGCGTCTACGAGCAGTACTTC
V gene: TRBV28; J gene: TRBJ1-4; clone size: once; D gene: NA; CDR3 protein: CASSLSQGYEKLFF; CDR3 DNA: TGTGCCAGCAGTTTGTCTCAGGGATATGAAAAACTGTTTTTT
V gene: TRBV6-6; J gene: TRBJ2-5; clone size: once; D gene: TRBD2; CDR3 protein: CASSPSGLVRETQYF; CDR3 DNA: TGTGCCAGCAGCCCGTCGGGACTAGTCCGGGAGACCCAGTACTTC
V gene: TRBV19; J gene: TRBJ2-1; clone size: NA; D gene: NA; CDR3 protein: CASSKGSSGDNEQFF; CDR3 DNA: TGTGCCAGTAGTAAGGGATCGTCAGGGGACAATGAGCAGTTCTTC
V gene: TRBV11-3; J gene: TRBJ1-2; clone size: NA; D gene: NA; CDR3 protein: CASSLRLADRANYGYTF; CDR3 DNA: TGTGCCAGCAGCCTGCGACTAGCGGACAGAGCTAACTATGGCTACACCTTC
V gene: TRBV9; J gene: TRBJ1-4; clone size: NA; D gene: TRBD1; CDR3 protein: CASSVGFDRDIREKLFF; CDR3 DNA: TGTGCCAGCAGCGTAGGCTTCGACAGGGACATTCGTGAAAAACTGTTTTTT
V gene: TRBV11-3; J gene: TRBJ2-3; clone size: NA; D gene: NA; CDR3 protein: CASSLRRRTDTQYF; CDR3 DNA: TGTGCCAGCAGCCTCAGGCGCCGCACAGATACGCAGTATTTT
V gene: TRBV11-2; J gene: TRBJ2-2; clone size: NA; D gene: TRBD1; CDR3 protein: CASSSVRDRNTGELFF; CDR3 DNA: TGTGCCAGCAGCTCGGTCCGGGACAGGAACACCGGGGAGCTGTTTTTT
V gene: TRBV5-4; J gene: TRBJ2-7; clone size: NA; D gene: TRBD1; CDR3 protein: CASSPPLGRQGPNSYEQYF; CDR3 DNA: TGTGCCAGCAGCCCACCCTTGGGCAGACAGGGACCCAACTCCTACGAGCAGTACTTC
V gene: TRBV2; J gene: TRBJ1-1; clone size: NA; D gene: NA; CDR3 protein: CASSDTVTNTEAFF; CDR3 DNA: TGTGCCAGCAGTGACACAGTTACGAACACTGAAGCTTTCTTT
V gene: TRBV19; J gene: TRBJ1-2; clone size: NA; D gene: NA; CDR3 protein: CASSITVGWGRGYGYTF; CDR3 DNA: TGTGCCAGTAGTATCACCGTTGGCTGGGGCCGAGGCTATGGCTACACCTTC
V gene: TRBV11-2; J gene: TRBJ2-5; clone size: NA; D gene: NA; CDR3 protein: CASSLFRQETQYF; CDR3 DNA: TGTGCCAGCAGCTTATTCCGGCAAGAGACCCAGTACTTC
V gene: TRBV10-3; J gene: TRBJ1-1; clone size: NA; D gene: TRBD1; CDR3 protein: CATGQGMNTEAFF; CDR3 DNA: TGTGCCACTGGACAGGGGATGAACACTGAAGCTTTCTTT
V gene: TRBV19; J gene: TRBJ2-5; clone size: NA; D gene: NA; CDR3 protein: CASRRARDLQETQYF; CDR3 DNA: TGTGCCAGTAGACGGGCAAGGGACTTACAAGAGACCCAGTACTTC
V gene: TRBV7-9; J gene: TRBJ1-5; clone size: NA; D gene: NA; CDR3 protein: CASSGGPGNQPQHF; CDR3 DNA: TGTGCCAGCAGCGGAGGGCCCGGCAATCAGCCCCAGCATTTT
V gene: TRBV29-1; J gene: TRBJ2-5; clone size: NA; D gene: TRBD1; CDR3 protein: CSAGQGSETQYF; CDR3 DNA: TGCAGCGCAGGACAGGGCTCGGAGACCCAGTACTTC
V gene: TRBV5-4; J gene: TRBJ1-2; clone size: NA; D gene: TRBD1; CDR3 protein: CASSRQGQDGGYTF; CDR3 DNA: TGTGCCAGCAGCCGCCAGGGACAGGATGGTGGCTACACCTTC
V gene: TRBV28; J gene: TRBJ2-7; clone size: NA; D gene: NA; CDR3 protein: CASSFSGARSEQYF; CDR3 DNA: TGTGCCAGCAGTTTCTCAGGGGCGCGCAGCGAGCAGTACTTC
V gene: TRBV24-1; J gene: TRBJ1-1; clone size: NA; D gene: TRBD1; CDR3 protein: CATSDRKGGGLGIGTEAFF; CDR3 DNA: TGTGCCACCAGTGATAGAAAAGGGGGCGGATTAGGGATAGGCACTGAAGCTTTCTTT
V gene: TRBV3-1/TRBV3-2; J gene: TRBJ1-1; clone size: NA; D gene: TRBD1; CDR3 protein: CASSQEYRGRGNTEAFF; CDR3 DNA: TGTGCCAGCAGCCAAGAATACAGGGGAAGGGGGAACACTGAAGCTTTCTTT